These 17 T cell receptor beta chains were sequenced from one sample in a study of cytomegalovirus exposure and HLA in healthy donors. The PCR was carried out with 60 Vbeta primers and 13 Jbeta primers. Measured with immunoSEQ multiplex PCR; TCRdb has only the in-frame clones, and not every one. The table records about 180,000 clones, over 75% of them present only once. The sequenced sample was PBMCs. Receptor source: a man in his sixties in good health and CMV-seronegative.

This clone showed up just once. The chain has TRBV19 and TRBJ2-2; 7 positions match TRBD1. V shed 0 bases and J 4 bases; nucleotides not matched to a gene: 8. Germline V lookup: CDR1 LNHDA, CDR2 SQIVND (reference sequence). The CDR3 has 17 residues. Here the CDR3 DNA reads TGTGCCAGTAGTATAGACCGGGACAGTCGGGCCACCGGGGAGCTGTTTTTT. Its protein product is CASSIDRDSRATGELFF. Full variable domain (missing parts from reference TRBV19 and TRBJ2-2): DGGITQSPKYLFRKEGQNVTLSCEQNLNHDAMYWYRQDPGQGLRLIYYSQIVNDFQKGDIAEGYSVSREKKESFPLTVTSAQKNPTAFYLCASSIDRDSRATGELFFGEGSRLTVL.

J is TRBJ2-7 and V is TRBV28; 8 bases line up with TRBD2. This CDR3 has 15 residues. J gave up 3 bases and V 4 bases, and 8 bases lay outside the gene matches. Germline V CDR1 and CDR2: MDHEN, SYDVKM. The CDR3 is CASSSSGTSLYEQYF. DNA of the CDR3: TGTGCCAGCAGTTCCTCCGGGACTAGTCTCTACGAGCAGTACTTC. Combining the CDR3 with reference TRBV28 and TRBJ2-7 gives the whole variable domain DVKVTQSSRYLVKRTGEKVFLECVQDMDHENMFWYRQDPGLGLRLIYFSYDVKMKEKGDIPEGYSVSREKKERFSLILESASTNQTSMYLCASSSSGTSLYEQYFGPGTRLTVT.

The chain recombines TRBV5-8 with TRBJ2-3; 8 bases are shared with TRBD2. Germline CDR1 and CDR2: SGHTS and YDEGEE. With 0 bases clipped from V and 1 base from J, the junction kept 7 bases outside the gene matches. This CDR3 is 17 amino acids long. CDR3 nucleotide sequence: TGTGCCAGCAGCTTGGGGGCGGGTAGCGGGGGCACAGATACGCAGTATTTT. This encodes CASSLGAGSGGTDTQYF.

The rearrangement uses TRBV6-5 and TRBJ2-5; D uncertain. Trimming took 0 bases from V and 4 from J, leaving 12 bases between them. CDR3 length: 15 residues. Germline CDR1 is MNHEY and CDR2 is SVGAGI. The CDR3 nucleotides are TGTGCCAGCAGTTACTCGATATACCCCGGAGAGACCCAGTACTTC. Translation gives CASSYSIYPGETQYF.

The V and J genes are TRBV30 and TRBJ2-5; 10 nucleotides agree with TRBD1. This CDR3 has 14 residues. With 4 bases clipped from V and 4 bases from J, the junction kept 6 bases outside the gene matches. Per the germline V gene, CDR1 is GTSNPN and CDR2 is SVGIG (reference sequence). The DNA for the CDR3 is TGTGCCTGGACCCTGGACAGGGGGGCAGAGACCCAGTACTTC. Its translation is CAWTLDRGAETQYF.

This chain joins TRBV7-2 and TRBJ2-7, with a tentative D call TRBD1 (6 bases). CDR1 is SGHTA, CDR2 FQGNSA, per germline. CDR3 length equals 15 residues. Trimming shortened V by 1 base and J by 3 bases, and 13 bases separated the two germline ends. CDR3 sequence (DNA): TGTGCCAGCAGCTTAGAACAGGGAAGGTACTACGAGCAGTACTTC. As protein: CASSLEQGRYYEQYF.

The V gene is TRBV5-1, the J gene TRBJ1-6; 9 bases match TRBD1. The CDR3 loop spans 17 amino acids. Germline V gene lookup returns CDR1 SGHRS and CDR2 YFSETQ. V lost 5 bases, J lost 9 bases, and 15 bases stayed unmatched. The CDR3 sequence: CASSLGQGPPRGSPLHF. The DNA of the CDR3 is TGCGCCAGCAGTCTCGGACAGGGGCCGCCCCGGGGTTCACCCCTCCACTTT.

This chain connects TRBV7-9 to TRBJ2-5; 7 nucleotides agree with TRBD2. V gave up 5 bases and J gave up 3 bases; unmatched junction bases: 6. The CDR3 loop spans 14 amino acids. Germline V gene data show CDR1 as SEHNR and CDR2 as FQNEAQ (reference sequence). The CDR3, as DNA: TGTGCCAGCAGCCCTGCCGGGGGGAAAGAGACCCAGTACTTC. Translation gives CASSPAGGKETQYF.

The chain joins TRBV4-1 to TRBJ2-7; 12 nucleotides align to TRBD1. The CDR3 is 16 amino acids. The germline V gene encodes CDR1 MGHRA and CDR2 YSYEKL. J was trimmed by 4 bases and V by 0 bases; bases with no gene match: 4. The CDR3 protein is CASSQEAGQGAYEQYF. DNA of the CDR3: TGCGCCAGCAGCCAAGAAGCGGGACAGGGGGCGTACGAGCAGTACTTC.

The chain uses TRBV9 and TRBJ1-2; tentative D call: TRBD1 (5 bases). The length of the CDR3 is 14 residues. V dropped 0 bases and J dropped 8 bases, with 14 bases sitting between them. Per the germline V gene, CDR1 is SGDLS and CDR2 is YYNGEE. CDR3 nucleotides: TGTGCCAGCAGCGTAGGGACACCAGCCGGAGGCTACACCTTC. Amino acid sequence: CASSVGTPAGGYTF. Looking up the rest from reference TRBV9 and TRBJ1-2 gives the full variable domain: DSGVTQTPKHLITATGQRVTLRCSPRSGDLSVYWYQQSLDQGLQFLIQYYNGEERAKGNILERFSAQQFPDLHSELNLSSLELGDSALYFCASSVGTPAGGYTFGSGTRLTVV.

The J gene is TRBJ2-7, the V gene TRBV5-1; no definite D call. CDR3 length: 16 residues. Germline V gene sequence: CDR1 SGHRS, CDR2 YFSETQ. The ends were cut back, 4 bases at V and 1 base at J, with 18 bases in the middle. The CDR3 spells CASSRPVTRGSYEQYF. The CDR3 region has the DNA TGCGCCAGCAGCCGCCCGGTCACCCGCGGATCCTACGAGCAGTACTTC.

V is TRBV27 and J is TRBJ2-1, with D maybe TRBD2 (5 bases). The length of the CDR3 is 16 residues. Trimming pared 0 bases from V and 4 bases from J, leaving 13 bases between. Germline values: CDR1 MNHEY, CDR2 SMNVEV (reference sequence). CDR3 sequence: CASSLSRRAGYNEQFF. DNA for the CDR3: TGTGCCAGCAGTTTATCTCGGCGGGCTGGTTACAATGAGCAGTTCTTC.

The V and J genes are TRBV25-1 and TRBJ1-6; 10 bases fit TRBD1. Unmatched junction bases numbered 4, after V lost 3 bases and J lost 11 bases. The CDR3 is 14 residues long. The V gene's germline CDR1 is MGHDK and CDR2 SYGVNS. CDR3 DNA: TGTGCCAGCAGTGAGACAGGGGGCAAGGCACCCCTCCACTTT. Amino acids: CASSETGGKAPLHF.

This rearrangement joins TRBV10-1 to TRBJ1-2; D is unresolved. From germline, CDR1 is WNHNN and CDR2 SYGVQD (reference sequence). Between the trimmed V and J ends, which lost 0 bases and 1 base, there was a span of 3 bases. This CDR3 contains 13 residues. This chain's CDR3 is CASSESYNYGYTF. The CDR3 DNA sequence: TGCGCCAGCAGTGAGTCGTATAACTATGGCTACACCTTC.

The chain has TRBV6-5 and TRBJ1-4; D remains ambiguous. In germline, CDR1 is MNHEY, CDR2 SVGAGI. The CDR3 sequence is 16 residues long. V was cut by 1 base and J by 3 bases, with 12 bases left in between. CDR3 bases: TGTGCCAGCAGTTACTGGAACCGGGGTGCTAATGAAAAACTGTTTTTT. Translating gives CASSYWNRGANEKLFF.

The rearrangement joins TRBV19 to TRBJ2-7; 8 nucleotides match TRBD1. Per germline, CDR1 LNHDA and CDR2 SQIVND (reference sequence). The CDR3 loop spans 14 amino acids. After removal of 4 bases from V and 2 bases from J, the junction contained 4 bases not matched to a gene. The CDR3 bases are TGTGCCAGTAGTAGTACAGGGGGTCCCTACGAGCAGTACTTC. It translates to CASSSTGGPYEQYF.

The CDR3 loop is CASMKGDYYNEQFF. The CDR3 nucleotides are TGTGCCAGCATGAAGGGGGACTACTACAATGAGCAGTTCTTC. The chain uses TRBV7-8 and TRBJ2-1, with a tentative D call TRBD2 (7 bases). This CDR3 spans 14 amino acids. Trimming cost V 7 bases and J 3 bases, with 13 bases left between them. The germline CDR1 and CDR2 sequences are SGHVS and FQNEAQ.